This T cell receptor (beta chain) is drawn from a study of beta chain features in type 1 diabetes. General study results and limits: Compared to healthy donors, patients appeared to have naive, central memory and Treg TCRB repertoires that were more alike.

A few counts support this clone. Its antigen is as yet unknown. The isolated RNA, all of it, was reverse transcribed, so expressed TCRB transcripts were what got sequenced. Generated by immunoSEQ multiplex PCR, the TCRdb table keeps only in-frame clones and is missing some. The sample has about 350,000 clones, 15% to 20% seen once; the top ten hold under 0.055%. Sorting based on CD45RO/CCR7/CD25/CD127/CD95/CD27 separated CD4+ naive, central memory, regulatory and stem cell-like memory cells. CDR1 SNHLY and CDR2 FYNNEI come from the germline V gene. CDR3 length: 14 amino acids. V was trimmed by 1 base and J by 1 base, leaving 7 bases between them.

This sequence joins TRBV2 and TRBJ1-2; D is undetermined. The origin of this receptor is a woman aged 18 to 35 in good health. Sequencing input: naive CD4+ T cells from blood. The CDR3 nucleotides read TGTGCCAGCAGTGAAGGAGGGAGTAACTATGGCTACACCTTC. This encodes CASSEGGSNYGYTF.